Sequencing of this T cell receptor beta chain was carried out in a study of CD8+ T cells in alopecia areata. The authors extracted RNA and reverse transcribed it into cDNA as the sequencing template. The repertoire was sequenced with immunoSEQ multiplex PCR; TCRdb's copy has only in-frame clones and lacks some. The repertoire consists of some 190,000 clones, with 50% to 60% occurring once and the leading ten covering approximately 0.7%. Of note for this clone: As yet, its antigen is unknown.

Germline V lookup: CDR1 MDHEN, CDR2 SYDVKM. Trimming took 8 bases from V and 0 from J, leaving 20 bases between them. CDR3 size: 17 residues. Overall study results and limits: Both scalp clonality and the expanded CD8+ clones among the top 100 showed a significant decrease with tofacitinib.

The treatment: oral pan-JAK inhibitor, 5-10 mg twice daily. Sorted out of PBMCs were CD4+ T cells and CD8+ T cells. The chain joins TRBV28 to TRBJ2-1; weak D call: TRBD1 (6 bases). Sample: CD4+ T cells sorted from blood, taken at week 4, from a patient treated with tofacitinib. The TCR sequence derives from a human donor with alopecia areata. CDR3 DNA: TGTGCCAGCGCTCCTCAGTCCCGGGACATCTCCTACAATGAGCAGTTCTTC. This codes for CASAPQSRDISYNEQFF.